The T cell receptor (beta chain) under discussion was sequenced for a study of T cell responses to AZD1222 COVID-19 vaccine. Study results and caveats: Baseline testing showed seropositivity in only six AZD1222 recipients.

This table comes from immunoSEQ multiplex PCR, and its TCRdb copy is limited to in-frame clones, with some not included. The sample lists 180,000 or so clones, roughly nine tenths occurring once. In regard to this clone: Antigen: not known.

The sequence was obtained from an adult in good health. Here the sequenced sample was peripheral blood, taken on day 0 of AZD1222 vaccination.

The CDR3 reads CATSSLQGLNTEAFF. CDR3 nucleotides: TGTGCCACCAGCAGTTTACAGGGGTTGAACACTGAAGCTTTCTTT. The chain combines TRBV15 with TRBJ1-1; 7 bases fit TRBD1. V dropped 3 bases and J dropped 0; count of bases not matched to a gene: 4. Germline assignment: CDR1 LNHNV and CDR2 YYDKDF (reference sequence). The CDR3 sequence is 15 residues long. Supplemented by reference TRBV15 and TRBJ1-1, the full variable domain reads DAMVIQNPRYQVTQFGKPVTLSCSQTLNHNVMYWYQQKSSQAPKLLFHYYDKDFNNEADTPDNFQSRRPNTSFCFLDIRSPGLGDTAMYLCATSSLQGLNTEAFFGQGTRLTVV.